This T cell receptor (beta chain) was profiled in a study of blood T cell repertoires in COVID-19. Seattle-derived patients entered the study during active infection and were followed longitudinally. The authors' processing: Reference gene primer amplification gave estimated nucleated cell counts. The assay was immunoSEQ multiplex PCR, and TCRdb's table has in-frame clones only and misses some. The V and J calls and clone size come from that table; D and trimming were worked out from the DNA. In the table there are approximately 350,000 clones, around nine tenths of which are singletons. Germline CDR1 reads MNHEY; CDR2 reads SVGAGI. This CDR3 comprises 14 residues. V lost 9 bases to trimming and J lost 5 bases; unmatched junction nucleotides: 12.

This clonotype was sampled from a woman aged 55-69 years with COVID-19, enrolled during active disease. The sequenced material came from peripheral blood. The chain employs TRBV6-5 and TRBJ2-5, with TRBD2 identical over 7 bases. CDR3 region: CASGSGGEEETQYF. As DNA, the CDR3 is TGTGCCAGTGGGTCTGGGGGGGAAGAGGAGACCCAGTACTTC.